This T cell receptor beta chain was documented in a study of cytomegalovirus exposure and HLA in healthy donors. Study at large: A previous analysis identified approximately 120 million unique TCR beta sequences derived from roughly 180 million T cells. Broader study findings: Confirmation was obtained in vitro that a few CMV-associated chains are specific for CMV antigens.

The ends lost 1 base at V and 5 bases at J; junction bases unmatched: 4. Germline CDR1 and CDR2: MNHEY and SVGAGI. CDR3 length equals 16 residues. PCR involved 60 Vbeta and 13 Jbeta primers. As handled by the study authors: In a later analysis, of approximately 81 million unique beta chains, roughly 9.9 million appeared in at least two donors. The assay was immunoSEQ multiplex PCR, and TCRdb's table has in-frame clones only and misses some. V, J and clone size were drawn from that table, and D and trimming were deduced from the DNA. The sample shows more than 150,000 clones, 75% to 80% of them seen only once. For this clone: Its antigen is not identified.

The rearrangement joins TRBV6-5 to TRBJ2-5; 13 positions match TRBD2. This clonotype originated in a woman aged 25 to 39 in good health and CMV-seropositive. The sample comprised PBMCs. CDR3 nucleotides: TGTGCCAGCAGTTACTGGGGGACTAGCGGGAAGGAGACCCAGTACTTC. Protein product: CASSYWGTSGKETQYF.